These T cell receptor beta chains were read from a single sample in a study of blood T cell repertoires in COVID-19. Assay: immunoSEQ multiplex PCR; the TCRdb copy retains only in-frame clones and omits some. The sample has 87,000 or so clones; around 83% are singletons. Sample: peripheral blood. The receptors were sampled from an elderly woman in a cohort sampled during active or convalescent COVID-19. Both conserved end residues are part of each CDR3. The order of the fields is clone size, V gene, CDR3 length, D gene, J gene, CDR3 protein, CDR3 DNA. D genes are given only for firm matches. Clone size is stated in some rows and not others, as once, few, many or a class when expanded.

few	TRBV2	11	TRBD1	TRBJ1-4	CATGQDEKLFF	TGTGCCACAGGACAGGATGAAAAACTGTTTTTT
NA	TRBV19	15	TRBD1	TRBJ1-6	CASSILRQGASPLHF	TGTGCCAGTAGTATCTTACGGCAGGGGGCTTCACCCCTCCACTTT
NA	TRBV27	15	TRBD2	TRBJ2-7	CASSFQAGGPYEQYF	TGTGCCAGCAGTTTTCAGGCGGGAGGGCCTTACGAGCAGTACTTC
NA	TRBV28	13	NA	TRBJ1-2	CASSFRGGGGYTF	TGTGCCAGCAGTTTCAGAGGGGGGGGTGGCTACACCTTC
NA	TRBV10-3	15	NA	TRBJ1-3	CAISERDRLGNTIYF	TGTGCCATCAGTGAGCGCGACAGACTCGGGAACACCATATATTTT
NA	TRBV4-2	13	NA	TRBJ1-2	CASSASRGYGYTF	TGTGCCAGCAGCGCATCCAGGGGCTATGGCTACACCTTC
NA	TRBV18	16	NA	TRBJ2-2	CASSGQSNQGTGELFF	TGTGCCAGCTCTGGACAGTCCAACCAGGGCACCGGGGAGCTGTTTTTT
NA	TRBV5-1	16	TRBD2	TRBJ2-3	CASSFPLAGGTDTQYF	TGCGCCAGCAGCTTCCCCCTAGCGGGAGGAACAGATACGCAGTATTTT
NA	TRBV5-5	17	TRBD1	TRBJ1-2	CASSLAPGQATLYGYTF	TGTGCCAGCAGCTTGGCCCCGGGACAGGCGACTCTCTATGGCTACACCTTC
NA	TRBV3-1/TRBV3-2	15	TRBD1	TRBJ1-1	CASSQDGQGFTEAFF	TGTGCCAGCAGCCAAGATGGACAGGGGTTTACTGAAGCTTTCTTT
NA	TRBV15	16	NA	TRBJ1-2	CATSSSRPGLDYGYTF	TGTGCCACCAGCAGTTCCCGGCCCGGGTTGGACTATGGCTACACCTTC
NA	TRBV30	11	NA	TRBJ1-1	CAWSGQFEAFF	TGTGCCTGGAGTGGGCAGTTTGAAGCTTTCTTT
NA	TRBV10-1	15	NA	TRBJ1-5	CASTLRRQGDKPQHF	TGCGCCAGCACACTCCGGCGGCAGGGCGATAAGCCCCAGCATTTT
NA	TRBV6-2/TRBV6-3	14	NA	TRBJ1-2	CASSDTGIRDGYTF	TGTGCCAGCAGTGATACAGGGATTCGGGATGGCTACACCTTC
NA	TRBV7-8	15	NA	TRBJ1-5	CASSPYGGYNQPQHF	TGTGCCAGCAGCCCATACGGGGGTTACAATCAGCCCCAGCATTTT
NA	TRBV4-1	17	TRBD1	TRBJ2-4	CASSQDSQGGAKNIQYF	TGCGCCAGCAGCCAAGATTCACAGGGGGGAGCCAAAAACATTCAGTACTTC
once	TRBV6-6	15	TRBD1	TRBJ1-5	CASSPTGGSNQPQHF	TGTGCCAGCAGCCCAACAGGGGGAAGCAATCAGCCCCAGCATTTT
once	TRBV6-1	16	TRBD1	TRBJ1-2	CASSERLGQGARGYTF	TGTGCCAGCAGTGAACGACTGGGACAGGGGGCTCGTGGCTACACCTTC
NA	TRBV15	15	NA	TRBJ2-4	CATSREALAKNIQYF	TGTGCCACCAGCAGAGAGGCCCTAGCCAAAAACATTCAGTACTTC
NA	TRBV5-5	15	TRBD1	TRBJ1-1	CASSLRTGLNTEAFF	TGTGCCAGCAGCTTACGGACAGGGTTGAACACTGAAGCTTTCTTT
NA	TRBV7-9	15	NA	TRBJ1-4	CASSRAGTTNEKLFF	TGTGCCAGCAGCCGGGCGGGAACAACTAATGAAAAACTGTTTTTT
NA	TRBV11-2	12	NA	TRBJ1-3	CASSFVGNTIYF	TGTGCCAGCAGCTTCGTCGGAAACACCATATATTTT
NA	TRBV4-1	15	TRBD2	TRBJ2-3	CASSPAGVGTDTQYF	TGCGCCAGCAGCCCTGCGGGAGTGGGCACAGATACGCAGTATTTT
NA	TRBV3-1/TRBV3-2	14	NA	TRBJ2-7	CASSNSDRDYEQYF	TGTGCCAGCAGCAACTCAGACCGGGACTACGAGCAGTACTTC
once	TRBV6-5	13	NA	TRBJ2-5	CASNPGLQETQYF	TGTGCCAGCAATCCTGGCCTCCAAGAGACCCAGTACTTC
NA	TRBV6-5	15	NA	TRBJ1-5	CASKQSRTAHQPQHF	TGTGCCAGCAAGCAGAGTCGGACAGCCCATCAGCCCCAGCATTTT
few	TRBV19	16	NA	TRBJ2-4	CASSIGGTLAKNIQYF	TGTGCCAGTAGTATAGGAGGAACTTTAGCCAAAAACATTCAGTACTTC
NA	TRBV28	17	NA	TRBJ2-1	CASSFGFFRSSYNEQFF	TGTGCCAGCAGTTTCGGTTTCTTCAGGTCCTCCTACAATGAGCAGTTCTTC